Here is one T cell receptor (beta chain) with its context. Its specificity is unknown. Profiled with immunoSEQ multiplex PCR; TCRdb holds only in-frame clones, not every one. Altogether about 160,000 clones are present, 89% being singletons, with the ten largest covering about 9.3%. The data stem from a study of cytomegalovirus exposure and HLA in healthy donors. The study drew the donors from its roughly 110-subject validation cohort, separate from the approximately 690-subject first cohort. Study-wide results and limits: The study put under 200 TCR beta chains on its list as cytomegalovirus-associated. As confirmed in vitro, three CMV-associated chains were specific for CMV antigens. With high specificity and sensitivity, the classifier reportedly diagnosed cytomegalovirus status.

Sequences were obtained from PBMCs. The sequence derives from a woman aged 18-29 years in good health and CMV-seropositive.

DNA of the CDR3: TGTGCCAGCAGACGCCTGGACGCGGGGGGAGGTGAGCAGTTCTTC. As protein: CASRRLDAGGGEQFF. The chain links TRBV6-5 to TRBJ2-1, with 8 bases that match TRBD2. The CDR3 has 15 amino acids. Losses at the gene ends were 6 bases for V and 9 bases for J; bases not matched to a gene: 13. From germline, CDR1 is MNHEY and CDR2 SVGAGI.